The 10 T cell receptor beta chains in this list originate from one sample, sequenced in a study of long-term antiretroviral therapy in people with HIV. Runs used v3.0 of the immunoSEQ assay and were done at survey level. This table comes from immunoSEQ multiplex PCR, and its TCRdb copy is limited to in-frame clones, with some not included. The sample yields about 16,000 clones, about 85% seen once. Specimen: unsorted PBMCs, collected 0.5 years after starting antiretroviral therapy. These receptors came from a middle-aged woman with HIV.

The V call is TRBV7-9, the J call TRBJ2-1; D ambiguous. V was cut by 4 bases and J by 5 bases, with 9 bases left in between. Germline CDR1 is SEHNR and CDR2 is FQNEAQ (reference sequence). The CDR3 contains 13 residues. The CDR3 spells CASSSRFDNEQFF. CDR3 coding DNA: TGTGCCAGCAGCTCCCGATTCGACAATGAGCAGTTCTTC.

There are a few counts of this clone. The chain uses TRBV7-9 and TRBJ2-7; D gene ambiguous. Deletions cut 5 bases from V and 2 bases from J, with 13 bases between. The germline V gene encodes CDR1 SEHNR and CDR2 FQNEAQ (reference sequence). This CDR3 contains 14 residues. CDR3 amino acids: CASSEDGLTYEQYF. CDR3 nucleotides: TGTGCCAGCAGCGAGGACGGCCTTACCTACGAGCAGTACTTC.

The chain uses TRBV7-9 and TRBJ2-5; possibly TRBD2 for D (6 bases). Trimming removed 2 bases at V and 4 bases at J, with 14 bases between. From germline, CDR1 is SEHNR and CDR2 FQNEAQ (reference sequence). This CDR3 contains 15 residues. As DNA, the CDR3 is TGTGCCAGCAGCTTATGGCGTAAGGAGGGAGAGACCCAGTACTTC. This codes for CASSLWRKEGETQYF.

The gene calls are TRBV10-3 and TRBJ1-1; tentative D call: TRBD1 (5 bases). V was clipped by 0 bases and J by 1 base, with 15 bases between them. The CDR3 totals 17 residues. Germline CDR1 reads ENHRY; CDR2 reads SYGVKD. The CDR3 coding sequence is TGTGCCATCAGTGAGTCCTGGGGCCGGGGAACGAACACTGAAGCTTTCTTT. Translated: CAISESWGRGTNTEAFF.

The CDR3 protein is CASSDRLGQPQHF. CDR3 nucleotides: TGTGCCAGCAGTGATAGGTTGGGTCAGCCCCAGCATTTT. This chain uses TRBV2 with TRBJ1-5; D ambiguous. Germline V CDR1 and CDR2: SNHLY, FYNNEI. The CDR3 has 13 residues. The V and J ends lost 3 bases and 6 bases respectively, with 9 bases between them.

The chain employs TRBV29-1 and TRBJ2-7, with D perhaps given as TRBD1 or TRBD2 (5 bases each). Deletions cut 4 bases from V and 7 bases from J, with 17 bases between. The CDR3 loop spans 13 amino acids. The V gene's germline CDR1 is SQVTM and CDR2 ANQGSEA. CDR3 bases: TGCAGCGTTGTTGGGAACCTAGAGGGGGAGCAGTACTTC. Translated: CSVVGNLEGEQYF.

This chain uses TRBV7-2 with TRBJ2-7; 7 bases map to TRBD2. The CDR3 is 17 amino acids. Per the germline V gene, CDR1 is SGHTA and CDR2 is FQGNSA. J was trimmed by 0 bases and V by 1 base; bases with no gene match: 9. Here the CDR3 reads CASSLDPGGGYSYEQYF. The CDR3 region has the DNA TGTGCCAGCAGCTTAGACCCGGGAGGCGGGTACTCCTACGAGCAGTACTTC.

The rearrangement joins TRBV5-6 to TRBJ1-2, with TRBD1 matching 9 bases. V was clipped by 3 bases and J by 6 bases; unmatched bases: 6. This CDR3 is 14 amino acids long. Germline V CDR1 and CDR2: SGHDT, YYEEEE. The CDR3 DNA sequence: TGTGCCAGCAGCTCCGGGGACAGGGAGAATGGCTACACCTTC. It specifies CASSSGDRENGYTF.

In its sample, this clone was seen once. The V gene is TRBV28, the J gene TRBJ2-7, with 9 bases fitting TRBD1. Germline CDR1 and CDR2: MDHEN and SYDVKM. The CDR3 is 12 amino acids. Unmatched junction bases numbered 2, after V lost 6 bases and J lost 5 bases. As DNA, the CDR3 is TGTGCCAGCAGGGACAGGGGCCACGAGCAGTACTTC. It translates to CASRDRGHEQYF.

The rearrangement uses TRBV18 and TRBJ2-7; TRBD1 matches 8 bases. This CDR3 has 14 residues. The ends lost 3 bases at V and 3 bases at J; junction bases unmatched: 4. CDR1 KGHSH and CDR2 LQKENI come from the germline V gene. The CDR3 sequence: CASSPGTGLYEQYF. In DNA form, the CDR3 reads TGTGCCAGCTCACCCGGGACAGGCCTCTACGAGCAGTACTTC.